Following are 30 T cell receptor beta chains from one sample sequenced in a study of OX40 agonist ivuxolimab in advanced cancers. Profiling relied on immunoSEQ multiplex PCR, and the TCRdb table lists in-frame clones only, not all of them. The sample holds roughly 71,000 clones, roughly 81% seen once. Here the sequenced sample was CD4+ or CD8+ T cells sorted from blood, taken in a trial of the OX40 agonist ivuxolimab. These receptor sequences come from an adult with an advanced solid tumor such as melanoma, head and neck, liver or kidney cancer.

This chain joins TRBV19 and TRBJ1-2; 11 bases align to TRBD1. V lost 5 bases and J lost 8; bases outside the gene matches: 10. Germline V gene data show CDR1 as LNHDA and CDR2 as SQIVND (reference sequence). The CDR3 has 15 amino acids. The CDR3 spells CASSSSDRGLEGYTF. In DNA form, the CDR3 reads TGTGCCAGTAGTTCGTCGGACAGGGGGCTCGAGGGCTACACCTTC.

The gene calls are TRBV7-8 and TRBJ2-1; 8 bases map to TRBD2. The CDR3 spans 17 residues. Trimming at V came to 1 base and at J to 7 bases, leaving 12 bases not matched to a gene. The germline CDR1 and CDR2 sequences are SGHVS and FQNEAQ. The CDR3 DNA reads as TGTGCCAGCAGCTTAGTAGTGGGACTAGGGAGAACAAATGAGCAGTTCTTC. As protein: CASSLVVGLGRTNEQFF.

This sequence joins TRBV14 and TRBJ2-5; D unclear. The V end was cut by 0 bases, the J end by 4 bases, with 15 bases between. The germline CDR1 and CDR2 sequences are SGHDN and FVKESK. This CDR3 region has 16 residues. The CDR3 here is CASSQEGNFIGETQYF. The CDR3 nucleotides read TGTGCCAGCAGCCAAGAGGGGAACTTTATCGGAGAGACCCAGTACTTC.

The rearrangement links TRBV7-3 to TRBJ2-7, with TRBD1 identical over 10 bases. V shed 5 bases, J shed 4 bases, and the junction held 8 bases outside the gene matches. Germline loops: CDR1 SGHTA, CDR2 FQGTGA. CDR3 length: 15 amino acids. This CDR3 is CASSQMPGQGYEQYF. CDR3 nucleotide sequence: TGTGCCAGCAGCCAAATGCCGGGACAGGGGTACGAGCAGTACTTC.

The chain couples TRBV5-6 to TRBJ2-5; 7 bases line up with TRBD1. This CDR3 is built from 15 residues. V lost 0 bases and J lost 3; bases outside the gene matches: 5. CDR1 SGHDT and CDR2 YYEEEE come from the germline V gene. This CDR3 is CASSLGQGIEETQYF. The CDR3 DNA follows: TGTGCCAGCAGCTTGGGACAGGGTATCGAAGAGACCCAGTACTTC.

This clone has only a few counts. The chain uses TRBV5-1 and TRBJ2-2; 10 positions match TRBD1. The V and J ends lost 2 bases and 4 bases, in that order; junction bases with no gene match: 8. The CDR3 runs to 17 residues. Germline V gives CDR1 SGHRS, CDR2 YFSETQ. CDR3 in amino acids: CASSFRDRGYSTGELFF. The CDR3 region has the DNA TGCGCCAGCAGCTTCCGGGACAGGGGATATTCCACCGGGGAGCTGTTTTTT.

This clone was counted a single time. This chain joins TRBV18 and TRBJ2-3; D possibly uses TRBD1 or TRBD2 (5 bases each). V was cut by 5 bases and J by 0 bases, with 12 bases left in between. The CDR3 loop spans 15 amino acids. From germline, CDR1 is KGHSH and CDR2 LQKENI. CDR3 bases: TGTGCCAGCTCAGGGGACCCCTCTAGCACAGATACGCAGTATTTT. It is translated as CASSGDPSSTDTQYF.

The J gene is TRBJ1-1, the V gene TRBV19; unclear D gene. Deletions cut 8 bases from V and 0 bases from J, with 16 bases between. The V gene's germline CDR1 is LNHDA and CDR2 SQIVND (reference sequence). The CDR3 loop spans 15 amino acids. The CDR3 loop is CASQDQLGMNTEAFF. The CDR3 DNA is TGTGCCAGTCAAGACCAACTAGGGATGAACACTGAAGCTTTCTTT.

The chain couples TRBV30 to TRBJ1-5, with D possibly matching TRBD1 (6 bases). The CDR3 covers 13 residues. CDR1 GTSNPN and CDR2 SVGIG come from the germline V gene (reference sequence). The V end lost 5 bases, the J end lost 7 bases, and 15 bases lay between the germline ends. CDR3 DNA sequence: TGTGCCTGGCAGTACAGGGCAGGACAGCCCCAGCATTTT. It codes for CAWQYRAGQPQHF.

Only one count was recorded for this clone. The rearrangement links TRBV27 to TRBJ2-1; D may match TRBD1 or TRBD2 (5 bases each). CDR1 and CDR2 from the germline V gene are MNHEY and SMNVEV (reference sequence). The germline V and J ends were trimmed by 3 bases and 3 bases, with 12 bases remaining between them. This CDR3 has 15 amino acids. CDR3 sequence reads: CASSFQRGVYNEQFF. The CDR3 DNA reads as TGTGCCAGCAGTTTTCAAAGAGGGGTCTACAATGAGCAGTTCTTC.

The chain carries TRBV5-6 and TRBJ2-7; 7 nucleotides agree with TRBD1. CDR3 length: 15 amino acids. Trimming took 4 bases from V and 0 from J; bases not matched to a gene: 7. Germline V gene data show CDR1 as SGHDT and CDR2 as YYEEEE. DNA of the CDR3: TGTGCCAGCAGCCGGCAGGGGGTGGACTCCTACGAGCAGTACTTC. The encoded protein is CASSRQGVDSYEQYF.

The chain carries TRBV6-5 and TRBJ1-4; D call uncertain. The CDR3 is made up of 14 amino acids. Germline values: CDR1 MNHEY, CDR2 SVGAGI. Trimming took off 2 bases at V and 4 bases at J, with 8 bases between the two ends. The CDR3 nucleotides are TGTGCCAGCAGTTACGAATGGAGTAATGAAAAACTGTTTTTT. This gives the protein CASSYEWSNEKLFF.

This clone appeared a single time. This chain joins TRBV19 and TRBJ1-2, with a tentative D call TRBD1 (5 bases). CDR3 size: 15 residues. Between the trimmed V and J ends, which lost 5 bases and 1 base, there was a span of 14 bases. CDR1 is LNHDA, CDR2 SQIVND, per germline (reference sequence). Here the CDR3 reads CASSESGTFNYGYTF. The CDR3 DNA follows: TGTGCCAGTAGTGAGTCCGGGACCTTTAACTATGGCTACACCTTC. The full variable domain, completed using reference TRBV19 and TRBJ1-2, is DGGITQSPKYLFRKEGQNVTLSCEQNLNHDAMYWYRQDPGQGLRLIYYSQIVNDFQKGDIAEGYSVSREKKESFPLTVTSAQKNPTAFYLCASSESGTFNYGYTFGSGTRLTVV.

This clone appeared once. V and J are TRBV19 and TRBJ2-1; D not certain. Germline V gene data show CDR1 as LNHDA and CDR2 as SQIVND (reference sequence). The CDR3 sequence is 14 residues long. V was cut by 4 bases and J by 2 bases, with 9 bases left in between. Written as DNA, the CDR3 is TGTGCCAGTAGTAAGACGACACCCTACAATGAGCAGTTCTTC. This codes for CASSKTTPYNEQFF.

The chain links TRBV6-6 to TRBJ1-5, with 10 bases matching TRBD1. This CDR3 has 15 amino acids. With 6 bases clipped from V and 5 bases from J, the junction kept 7 bases outside the gene matches. Per germline, CDR1 MNHNY and CDR2 SVGAGI (reference sequence). DNA for the CDR3: TGTGCCAGCAGGCGGGACAGGGGAACGGATCAGCCCCAGCATTTT. It translates to CASRRDRGTDQPQHF.

This chain joins TRBV18 and TRBJ1-2; D unresolved. The CDR3 covers 12 residues. V lost 3 bases, J lost 12 bases, and 14 bases lay in between. Germline-derived CDR1 and CDR2 are KGHSH and LQKENI. CDR3 loop: CASSPGRSENTF. CDR3 nucleotide sequence: TGTGCCAGCTCACCGGGCAGGTCGGAAAACACCTTC.

This clone was recorded once. The chain couples TRBV5-1 to TRBJ2-7; a possible D gene is TRBD1 (6 bases). The germline V gene encodes CDR1 SGHRS and CDR2 YFSETQ. This CDR3 has 16 amino acids. V dropped 0 bases and J dropped 4 bases, with 17 bases sitting between them. CDR3 sequence: CASSLDPSGGAYEQYF. CDR3 in DNA: TGCGCCAGCAGCTTGGACCCCTCTGGGGGCGCGTACGAGCAGTACTTC.

The chain couples TRBV5-6 to TRBJ2-7, with a tentative D call TRBD1 (5 bases). The V end lost 1 base, the J end lost 0 bases, and 11 bases lay between the germline ends. This CDR3 comprises 15 residues. Germline V gene lookup returns CDR1 SGHDT and CDR2 YYEEEE. The CDR3 DNA reads TGTGCCAGCAGCTTGAGGGGCCTAAGCTCCTACGAGCAGTACTTC. Translating gives CASSLRGLSSYEQYF.

The V and J genes are TRBV9 and TRBJ2-1; 9 nucleotides agree with TRBD1. V shed 4 bases and J 0 bases; nucleotides not matched to a gene: 14. This CDR3 is 19 amino acids long. Germline CDR1 is SGDLS and CDR2 is YYNGEE. The CDR3 DNA reads as TGTGCCAGCAGCACCGCCCCCGGGACAGGGTTGACCTCCTACAATGAGCAGTTCTTC. Its protein is CASSTAPGTGLTSYNEQFF. Full variable domain (missing parts from reference TRBV9 and TRBJ2-1): DSGVTQTPKHLITATGQRVTLRCSPRSGDLSVYWYQQSLDQGLQFLIQYYNGEERAKGNILERFSAQQFPDLHSELNLSSLELGDSALYFCASSTAPGTGLTSYNEQFFGPGTRLTVL.

The chain combines TRBV5-1 with TRBJ2-5; perhaps TRBD1 as D (6 bases). Germline CDR1 reads SGHRS; CDR2 reads YFSETQ. Deletions cut 0 bases from V and 0 bases from J, with 6 bases between. CDR3 length: 14 residues. CDR3 region: CASSLGQDQETQYF. CDR3 nucleotide sequence: TGCGCCAGCAGCTTGGGACAGGACCAAGAGACCCAGTACTTC.

The CDR3 DNA reads as TGTGCCAGTAGTATAGAAGGGGGGGGTTTCGATGAGCAGTTCTTC. Amino acids: CASSIEGGGFDEQFF. The chain uses TRBV19 and TRBJ2-1; possibly TRBD2 for D (7 bases). The CDR3 loop spans 15 amino acids. The V end lost 0 bases, the J end lost 8 bases, and 14 bases lay between the germline ends. CDR1 and CDR2 (germline): LNHDA, SQIVND (reference sequence).

This chain connects TRBV9 to TRBJ2-5; D is uncertain. This CDR3 contains 14 residues. Between the trimmed V and J ends, which lost 0 bases and 5 bases, there was a span of 11 bases. Germline V gives CDR1 SGDLS, CDR2 YYNGEE. The chain's CDR3 is CASSVDFFGETQYF. The CDR3 coding sequence is TGTGCCAGCAGCGTAGATTTTTTTGGGGAGACCCAGTACTTC. The variable domain in full, with the rest retrieved from reference TRBV9 and TRBJ2-5, is DSGVTQTPKHLITATGQRVTLRCSPRSGDLSVYWYQQSLDQGLQFLIQYYNGEERAKGNILERFSAQQFPDLHSELNLSSLELGDSALYFCASSVDFFGETQYFGPGTRLLVL.

V gene TRBV7-3 combines with J gene TRBJ2-1; D unresolved. With 4 bases removed from V and 0 bases from J, the gap between germline ends came to 10 bases. The CDR3 covers 15 residues. Looked up from germline, CDR1 is SGHTA and CDR2 is FQGTGA. The CDR3 sequence: CASSSTRSSYNEQFF. In nucleotides, the CDR3 is TGTGCCAGCAGCTCGACACGGAGCTCCTACAATGAGCAGTTCTTC.

CDR3 residues: CASSYSRLGSPLHF. The CDR3 coding sequence is TGTGCCAGCAGTTACTCGAGGCTGGGTTCACCCCTCCACTTT. The rearrangement joins TRBV6-6 to TRBJ1-6; D is undetermined. Per germline, CDR1 MNHNY and CDR2 SVGAGI (reference sequence). With 0 bases removed from V and 9 bases from J, the gap between germline ends came to 9 bases. The CDR3 runs to 14 residues.

The rearrangement uses TRBV28 and TRBJ2-5, with TRBD2 matching 8 bases. CDR1 is MDHEN, CDR2 SYDVKM, per germline. Losses at the gene ends were 5 bases for V and 5 bases for J; bases not matched to a gene: 13. The CDR3 contains 16 residues. The CDR3 DNA is TGTGCCAGCAGTACCCCCACGGGGGGGCTTTTGGAGACCCAGTACTTC. This translates into CASSTPTGGLLETQYF.

The rearrangement uses TRBV5-6 and TRBJ1-1; D might be TRBD1 (6 bases). This CDR3 spans 14 amino acids. Germline values: CDR1 SGHDT, CDR2 YYEEEE. Trimming cost V 4 bases and J 0 bases, with 10 bases left between them. The CDR3 reads CASSDGQMNTEAFF. CDR3 nucleotide sequence: TGTGCCAGCAGCGACGGACAGATGAACACTGAAGCTTTCTTT.

This clone was recorded many times. V usage is TRBV27 and J usage is TRBJ2-7; 13 bases map to TRBD2. CDR1 and CDR2 from the germline V gene are MNHEY and SMNVEV (reference sequence). The ends lost 6 bases at V and 5 bases at J; junction bases unmatched: 16. The CDR3 has 18 residues. The CDR3 sequence: CASSKLAGGVGLSDEQYF. Here the CDR3 DNA reads TGTGCCAGCAGCAAACTAGCGGGAGGGGTAGGTCTATCGGACGAGCAGTACTTC.

The CDR3 DNA sequence: TGTGCCAGCAGTATACAGGCGGACACTGAAGCTTTCTTT. Protein product: CASSIQADTEAFF. The V and J genes are TRBV7-9 and TRBJ1-1; tentatively, D is TRBD1 (5 bases). V lost 6 bases to trimming and J lost 3 bases, with 11 bases between them. CDR3 length equals 13 residues. Germline CDR1 is SEHNR and CDR2 is FQNEAQ (reference sequence).

CDR3 loop: CASRGSDRGQKTDTQYF. The CDR3 nucleotides are TGTGCCAGCAGAGGGTCCGACAGGGGCCAGAAAACAGATACGCAGTATTTT. The V gene is TRBV2, the J gene TRBJ2-3; 8 bases map to TRBD1. Germline values: CDR1 SNHLY, CDR2 FYNNEI. With 6 bases clipped from V and 3 bases from J, the junction kept 14 bases outside the gene matches. CDR3 size: 17 residues. Complete variable domain (other parts from reference TRBV2 and TRBJ2-3): EPEVTQTPSHQVTQMGQEVILRCVPISNHLYFYWYRQILGQKVEFLVSFYNNEISEKSEIFDDQFSVERPDGSNFTLKIRSTKLEDSAMYFCASRGSDRGQKTDTQYFGPGTRLTVL.

The gene calls are TRBV4-2 and TRBJ2-2; D is uncertain. The length of the CDR3 is 12 residues. V lost 8 bases, J lost 9 bases, and 13 bases lay in between. CDR1 is LGHNA and CDR2 is YNFKEQ in the germline V gene. The CDR3 DNA sequence: TGTGCCAGCGCCCGGGTGGGTCGGGAGCTGTTTTTT. This gives the protein CASARVGRELFF.